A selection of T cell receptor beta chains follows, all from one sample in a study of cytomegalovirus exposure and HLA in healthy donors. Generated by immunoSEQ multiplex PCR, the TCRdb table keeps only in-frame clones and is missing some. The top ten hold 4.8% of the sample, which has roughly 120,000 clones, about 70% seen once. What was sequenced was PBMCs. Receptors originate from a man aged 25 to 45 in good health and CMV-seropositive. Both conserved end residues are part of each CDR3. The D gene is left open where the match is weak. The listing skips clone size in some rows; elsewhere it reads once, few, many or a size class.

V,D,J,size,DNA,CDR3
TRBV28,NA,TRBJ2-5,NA,TGTGCCAGCAGTTTTGCGGCGGGGCAGGAGACCCAGTACTTC,CASSFAAGQETQYF
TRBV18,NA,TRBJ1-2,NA,TGTGCCAGCTCACCAGGGGCGGCCTATGGCTACACCTTC,CASSPGAAYGYTF
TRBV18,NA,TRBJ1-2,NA,TGTGCCAGCTCACCACGGCAGGGCACAGCTAACTATGGCTACACCTTC,CASSPRQGTANYGYTF
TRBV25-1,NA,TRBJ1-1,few,TGTGCCAGCAGTGAATTGAGCGGGGTGAACACTGAAGCTTTCTTT,CASSELSGVNTEAFF
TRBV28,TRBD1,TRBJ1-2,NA,TGTGCCAGCAGTTTATGGGGTAGGGGGCCGATTGACGGCTACACCTTC,CASSLWGRGPIDGYTF
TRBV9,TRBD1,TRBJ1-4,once,TGTGCCAGCAGCCCAACAGGGGGGGCTGCGTCTAATGAAAAACTGTTTTTT,CASSPTGGAASNEKLFF
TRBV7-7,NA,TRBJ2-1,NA,TGTGCCAGCAGCCCCTACGCGGAGTCCTACAATGAGCAGTTCTTC,CASSPYAESYNEQFF
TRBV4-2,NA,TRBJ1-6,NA,TGTGCCAGCAGCCAGGGCTTCCCTTTTAATTCACCCCTCCACTTT,CASSQGFPFNSPLHF
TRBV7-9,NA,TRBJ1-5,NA,TGTGCCAGCAGCTTAGACAGCTCTCAGCCCCAGCATTTT,CASSLDSSQPQHF
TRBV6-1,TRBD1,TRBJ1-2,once,TGTGCCAGCAGTGGCGGGACAGGGGGCAGCTATGGCTACACCTTC,CASSGGTGGSYGYTF
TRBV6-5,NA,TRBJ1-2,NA,TGTGCCAGCATTAACCGGGGAACTAACTATGGCTACACCTTC,CASINRGTNYGYTF
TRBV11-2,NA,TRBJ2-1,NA,TGTGCCAGCAGCTTAGATGGGCCCTACAATGAGCAGTTCTTC,CASSLDGPYNEQFF
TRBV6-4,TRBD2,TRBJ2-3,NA,TGTGCCAGCAGTAGCGGGGGGGCCACAGATACGCAGTATTTT,CASSSGGATDTQYF
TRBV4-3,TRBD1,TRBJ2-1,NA,TGCGCCAGCAGCAAGGGACAGGATTACAATGAGCAGTTCTTC,CASSKGQDYNEQFF
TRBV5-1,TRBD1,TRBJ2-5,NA,TGCGCCAGCAGCTGGGGGACAGGGGCGCAAGAGACCCAGTACTTC,CASSWGTGAQETQYF
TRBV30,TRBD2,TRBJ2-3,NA,TGTGCCTGGGCACTAGCGGGGGATAGAGATACGCAGTATTTT,CAWALAGDRDTQYF
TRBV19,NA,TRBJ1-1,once,TGTGCCAGTATTGGGCAGATGAACACTGAAGCTTTCTTT,CASIGQMNTEAFF
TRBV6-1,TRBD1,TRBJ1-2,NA,TGTGCCAGCAGTGCCCCGATCCGACAGGGGGCGGTTCTCTATGGCTACACCTTC,CASSAPIRQGAVLYGYTF
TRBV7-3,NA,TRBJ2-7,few,TGTGCCAGCAGCTTATGGGGCCGCGCTGGTGACGAGCAGTACTTC,CASSLWGRAGDEQYF
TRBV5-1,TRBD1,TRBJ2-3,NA,TGCGCCAGCAGCGTACAGGACAGGGTTCGGGATACGCAGTATTTT,CASSVQDRVRDTQYF
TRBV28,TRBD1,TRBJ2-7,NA,TGTGCCAGCAGTTCACCGACAGGGGGCCAATACGAGCAGTACTTC,CASSSPTGGQYEQYF
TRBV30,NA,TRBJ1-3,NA,TGTGCCTGGAGTGTACTCCGTCGCTCTGGAAACACCATATATTTT,CAWSVLRRSGNTIYF